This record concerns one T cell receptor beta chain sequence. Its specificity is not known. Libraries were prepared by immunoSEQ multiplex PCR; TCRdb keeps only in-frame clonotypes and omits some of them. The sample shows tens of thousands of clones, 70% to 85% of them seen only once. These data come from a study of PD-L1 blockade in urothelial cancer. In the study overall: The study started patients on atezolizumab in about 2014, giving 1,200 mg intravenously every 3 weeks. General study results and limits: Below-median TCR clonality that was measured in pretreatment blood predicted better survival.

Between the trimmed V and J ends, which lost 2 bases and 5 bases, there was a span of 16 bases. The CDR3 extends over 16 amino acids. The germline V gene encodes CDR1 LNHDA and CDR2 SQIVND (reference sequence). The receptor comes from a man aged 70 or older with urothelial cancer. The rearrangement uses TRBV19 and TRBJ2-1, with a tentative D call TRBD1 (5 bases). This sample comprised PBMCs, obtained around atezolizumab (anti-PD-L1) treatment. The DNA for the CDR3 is TGTGCCAGTAGTATAAGGGGCAGCGCAAAACACAATGAGCAGTTCTTC. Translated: CASSIRGSAKHNEQFF.